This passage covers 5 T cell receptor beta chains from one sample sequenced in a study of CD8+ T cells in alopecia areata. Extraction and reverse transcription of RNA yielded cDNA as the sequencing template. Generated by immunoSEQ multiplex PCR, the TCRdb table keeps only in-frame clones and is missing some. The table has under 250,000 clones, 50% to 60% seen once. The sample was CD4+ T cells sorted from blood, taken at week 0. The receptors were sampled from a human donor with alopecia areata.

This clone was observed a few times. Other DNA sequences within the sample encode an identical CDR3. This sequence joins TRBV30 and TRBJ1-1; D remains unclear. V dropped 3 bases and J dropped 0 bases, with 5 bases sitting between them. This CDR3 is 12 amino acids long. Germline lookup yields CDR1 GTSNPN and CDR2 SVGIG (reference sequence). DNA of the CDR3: TGTGCCTGGAGCGGGATGAACACTGAAGCTTTCTTT. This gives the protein CAWSGMNTEAFF.

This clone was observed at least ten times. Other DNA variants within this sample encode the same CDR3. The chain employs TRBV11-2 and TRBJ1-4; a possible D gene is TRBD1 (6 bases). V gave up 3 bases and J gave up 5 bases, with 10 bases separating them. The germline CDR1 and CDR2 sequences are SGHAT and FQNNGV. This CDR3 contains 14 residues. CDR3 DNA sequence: TGTGCCAGCAGCTTGGACAGACGGAATGAAAAACTGTTTTTT. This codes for CASSLDRRNEKLFF.

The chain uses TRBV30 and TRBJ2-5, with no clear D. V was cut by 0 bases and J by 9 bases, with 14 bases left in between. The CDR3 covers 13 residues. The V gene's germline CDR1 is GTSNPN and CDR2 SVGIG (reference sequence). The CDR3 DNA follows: TGTGCCTGGAGTGTATCACCCTTGGCGGCCCAGTACTTC. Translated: CAWSVSPLAAQYF.

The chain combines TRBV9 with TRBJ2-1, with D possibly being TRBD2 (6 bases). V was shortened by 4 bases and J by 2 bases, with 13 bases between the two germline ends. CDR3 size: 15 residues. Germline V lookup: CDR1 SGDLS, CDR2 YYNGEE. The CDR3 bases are TGTGCCAGCAGCAGACGGGAGAAGACCTACAATGAGCAGTTCTTC. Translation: CASSRREKTYNEQFF.

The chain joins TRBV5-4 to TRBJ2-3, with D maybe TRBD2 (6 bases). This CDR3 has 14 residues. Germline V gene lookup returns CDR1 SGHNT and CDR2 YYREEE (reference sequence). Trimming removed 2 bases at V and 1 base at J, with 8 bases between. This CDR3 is CASSLVAGTDTQYF. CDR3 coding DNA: TGTGCCAGCAGCTTAGTAGCGGGCACAGATACGCAGTATTTT.